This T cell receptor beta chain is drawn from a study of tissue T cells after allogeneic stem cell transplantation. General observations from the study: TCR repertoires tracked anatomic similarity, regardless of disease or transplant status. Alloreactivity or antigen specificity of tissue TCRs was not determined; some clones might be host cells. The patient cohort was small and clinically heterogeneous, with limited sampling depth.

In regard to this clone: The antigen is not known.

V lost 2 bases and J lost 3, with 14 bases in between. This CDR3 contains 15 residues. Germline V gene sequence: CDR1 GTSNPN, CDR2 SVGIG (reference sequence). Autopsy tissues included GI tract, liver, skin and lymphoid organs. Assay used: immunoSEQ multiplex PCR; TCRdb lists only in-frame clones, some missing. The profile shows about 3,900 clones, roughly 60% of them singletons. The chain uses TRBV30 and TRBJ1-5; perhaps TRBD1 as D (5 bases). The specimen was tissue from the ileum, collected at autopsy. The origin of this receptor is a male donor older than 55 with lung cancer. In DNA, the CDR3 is TGTGCCTGGAGTTCGGGATTGGGGGACAATCAGCCCCAGCATTTT. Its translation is CAWSSGLGDNQPQHF.